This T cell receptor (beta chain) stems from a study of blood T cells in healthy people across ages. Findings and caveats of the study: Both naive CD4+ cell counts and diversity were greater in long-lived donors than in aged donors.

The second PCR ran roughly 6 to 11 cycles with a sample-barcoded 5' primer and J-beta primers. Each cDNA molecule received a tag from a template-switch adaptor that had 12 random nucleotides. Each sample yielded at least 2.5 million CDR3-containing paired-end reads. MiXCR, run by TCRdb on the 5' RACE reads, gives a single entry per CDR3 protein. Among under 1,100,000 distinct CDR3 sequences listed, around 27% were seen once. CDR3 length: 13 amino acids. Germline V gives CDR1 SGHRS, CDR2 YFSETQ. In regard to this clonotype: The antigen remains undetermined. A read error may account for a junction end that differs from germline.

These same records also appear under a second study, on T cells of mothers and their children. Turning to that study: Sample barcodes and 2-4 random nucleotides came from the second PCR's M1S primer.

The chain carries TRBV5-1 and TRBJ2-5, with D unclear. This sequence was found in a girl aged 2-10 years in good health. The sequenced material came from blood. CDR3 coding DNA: TGCGCCAGCAGCTTGAATCCAGACGTTCAACCGTTCTTC. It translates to CASSLNPDVQPFF.